This is a list of T cell receptor beta chains from one sample in a study of PD-L1 blockade in urothelial cancer. The assay was immunoSEQ multiplex PCR, and TCRdb's table has in-frame clones only and misses some. The table has about 130,000 clones, about 82% seen once. Sequencing was performed on PBMCs, taken around atezolizumab (anti-PD-L1) treatment. Receptor source: a middle-aged man with urothelial cancer. Both conserved end residues are part of each CDR3. A D gene is named only where the DNA matches it firmly. Part of the rows lack a size; the others show once, few, many or a class for expanded clones.

length	D	V	size	J	CDR3	DNA
13	TRBD1	TRBV5-8	.	TRBJ1-2	CASSPGQRGGYTF	TGTGCCAGCAGCCCGGGACAGCGAGGGGGCTACACCTTC
17	TRBD2	TRBV11-3	.	TRBJ2-1	CASSLPRGLAAYNEQFF	TGTGCCAGCAGCTTACCCAGGGGACTAGCGGCCTACAATGAGCAGTTCTTC
11	.	TRBV30	.	TRBJ1-3	CAWAGGNTIYF	TGTGCCTGGGCGGGGGGGAACACCATATATTTT
15	TRBD2	TRBV6-1	.	TRBJ2-1	CASSSLAGGGNEQFF	TGTGCCAGCAGTAGTCTAGCGGGCGGGGGTAATGAGCAGTTCTTC
16	TRBD2	TRBV5-1	.	TRBJ2-5	CASSLGLASGPGAQYF	TGCGCCAGCAGCTTGGGTTTAGCTAGCGGTCCGGGGGCCCAGTACTTC
15	TRBD2	TRBV7-9	.	TRBJ2-1	CASSFRTSGNNEQFF	TGTGCCAGCAGCTTTCGGACTAGCGGGAACAATGAGCAGTTCTTC
13	.	TRBV27	few	TRBJ1-3	CASGSRAGNTIYF	TGTGCCAGCGGATCCAGGGCCGGAAACACCATATATTTT
13	.	TRBV28	.	TRBJ1-1	CASQTIEGTEAFF	TGTGCCAGCCAAACTATAGAAGGCACTGAAGCTTTCTTT
15	.	TRBV10-3	.	TRBJ2-2	CAISESPANTGELFF	TGTGCCATCAGTGAGTCGCCAGCGAACACCGGGGAGCTGTTTTTT
15	TRBD2	TRBV9	.	TRBJ2-7	CASSVDGPPGGEQYF	TGTGCCAGCAGCGTAGACGGACCCCCGGGGGGGGAGCAGTACTTC
14	.	TRBV7-9	.	TRBJ1-6	CASSRSSYNSPLHF	TGTGCCAGCAGCCGGAGCTCCTATAATTCACCCCTCCACTTT
16	TRBD2	TRBV6-6	.	TRBJ2-3	CASSYTSGMITDTQYF	TGTGCCAGCAGTTACACTAGCGGGATGATCACAGATACGCAGTATTTT
16	TRBD2	TRBV15	once	TRBJ2-1	CATSRAGTSGRNEQFF	TGTGCCACCAGCAGAGCCGGGACTAGCGGGAGGAATGAGCAGTTCTTC
14	.	TRBV6-5	.	TRBJ1-5	CASSSFFQGQPQHF	TGTGCCAGCAGTTCATTCTTTCAGGGTCAGCCCCAGCATTTT
14	TRBD1	TRBV7-3	once	TRBJ2-1	CASSRDRDWNEQFF	TGTGCCAGCAGCCGGGACAGGGACTGGAATGAGCAGTTCTTC
14	TRBD1	TRBV27	.	TRBJ1-6	CASSADRGNSPLHF	TGTGCCAGCAGTGCGGACAGGGGAAATTCACCCCTCCACTTT
13	.	TRBV28	few	TRBJ1-1	CASSQGMNTEAFF	TGTGCCAGCAGCCAGGGCATGAACACTGAAGCTTTCTTT
15	.	TRBV5-1	.	TRBJ2-5	CASSSQGQLQETQYF	TGCGCCAGCAGCTCGCAAGGACAGCTCCAAGAGACCCAGTACTTC
13	.	TRBV12-5	.	TRBJ2-2	CASGFLGARELFF	TGTGCTAGTGGTTTTTTAGGGGCCCGGGAGCTGTTTTTT
13	.	TRBV27	.	TRBJ2-2	CASSRFVSGELFF	TGTGCCAGCAGCCGTTTCGTTAGCGGGGAGCTGTTTTTT
14	.	TRBV28	.	TRBJ2-6	CASRAGAGANVLTF	TGTGCCAGCAGGGCAGGGGCTGGGGCCAACGTCCTGACTTTC
12	.	TRBV7-9	few	TRBJ1-1	CASSLEAGEAFF	TGTGCCAGCAGCTTAGAGGCAGGGGAAGCTTTCTTT
15	TRBD1	TRBV18	.	TRBJ2-7	CASSHRGQGVYEQYF	TGTGCCAGCTCACACAGAGGACAGGGAGTCTACGAGCAGTACTTC
16	TRBD2	TRBV6-5	.	TRBJ2-4	CASSSRGGGTENIQYF	TGTGCCAGCAGTTCGCGGGGGGGCGGAACTGAAAACATTCAGTACTTC
16	.	TRBV11-2	.	TRBJ1-4	CASSLDLGVGGEKLFF	TGTGCCAGCAGCTTAGATTTGGGGGTAGGGGGTGAAAAACTGTTTTTT
14	TRBD2	TRBV25-1	once	TRBJ2-7	CASSDRTSTYEQYF	TGTGCCAGCAGTGACCGGACTAGCACCTACGAGCAGTACTTC
15	.	TRBV5-1	.	TRBJ2-7	CASSKASESSYEQYF	TGCGCCAGCAGCAAAGCTAGCGAGAGCTCCTACGAGCAGTACTTC
16	TRBD1	TRBV28	few	TRBJ1-5	CASSYTGTGHNQPQHF	TGTGCCAGCAGCTATACCGGGACAGGTCATAATCAGCCCCAGCATTTT
16	TRBD2	TRBV28	.	TRBJ2-1	CASSLSRGRDYNEQFF	TGTGCCAGCAGTTTATCTCGCGGGAGAGACTACAATGAGCAGTTCTTC
18	.	TRBV7-2	.	TRBJ1-5	CASSPKASGTYSNQPQHF	TGTGCCAGCAGCCCCAAAGCTAGCGGCACCTATAGCAATCAGCCCCAGCATTTT
15	.	TRBV27	.	TRBJ2-1	CASSFPGSGHNEQFF	TGTGCCAGCAGTTTCCCGGGGTCGGGCCACAATGAGCAGTTCTTC
14	TRBD1	TRBV11-3	.	TRBJ1-3	CASSGGQAGNTIYF	TGTGCCAGCAGCGGGGGACAGGCTGGAAACACCATATATTTT
13	.	TRBV29-1	.	TRBJ1-1	CSTGDLEGTEAFF	TGCAGCACTGGGGACCTGGAGGGCACTGAAGCTTTCTTT
16	TRBD2	TRBV6-5	.	TRBJ2-7	CASSYIGTSSVVEQYF	TGTGCCAGCAGTTACATAGGGACTAGCAGTGTCGTCGAGCAGTACTTC
16	.	TRBV19	once	TRBJ2-1	CASMAGLKFGANEQFF	TGTGCCAGTATGGCGGGCCTTAAGTTTGGCGCAAATGAGCAGTTCTTC
12	TRBD1	TRBV2	few	TRBJ1-2	CASSATGGGYTF	TGTGCCAGCAGTGCCACAGGGGGTGGCTACACCTTC
13	.	TRBV5-1	.	TRBJ1-2	CASSQTFGYGYTF	TGCGCCAGCAGTCAGACTTTTGGCTATGGCTACACCTTC
15	TRBD2	TRBV7-3	.	TRBJ2-1	CASSLGTRGFSEQFF	TGTGCCAGCAGCTTAGGGACTAGGGGGTTTTCGGAGCAGTTCTTC
14	TRBD2	TRBV7-2	.	TRBJ2-3	CASSGTSGRHTQYF	TGTGCCAGCAGCGGGACTAGCGGGAGACATACGCAGTATTTT
15	.	TRBV5-1	.	TRBJ1-1	CASSLAPVMNTEAFF	TGCGCCAGCAGCTTGGCTCCGGTTATGAACACTGAAGCTTTCTTT
11	TRBD2	TRBV20-1	.	TRBJ2-1	CSARDWTSAVF	TGCAGTGCTAGAGACTGGACTAGTGCGGTCTTC
14	.	TRBV7-3	.	TRBJ2-1	CASSLLGGIGEQFF	TGTGCCAGCAGCTTATTGGGGGGAATCGGTGAGCAGTTCTTC
14	.	TRBV6-5	.	TRBJ2-1	CASSRLEGYNEQFF	TGTGCCAGCAGCAGACTAGAAGGGTACAATGAGCAGTTCTTC
14	.	TRBV9	.	TRBJ1-1	CASSVVAENTEAFF	TGTGCCAGCAGCGTAGTGGCAGAGAACACTGAAGCTTTCTTT
17	TRBD2	TRBV11-2	.	TRBJ2-5	CASSLEGLAGVEETQYF	TGTGCCAGCAGCTTAGAAGGACTAGCGGGAGTGGAAGAGACCCAGTACTTC
13	.	TRBV6-1	.	TRBJ1-1	CASSSTPNTEAFF	TGTGCCAGCAGTTCGACACCGAACACTGAAGCTTTCTTT
15	.	TRBV4-1	.	TRBJ2-7	CASSQIITGLTEQYF	TGCGCCAGCAGCCAAATTATTACCGGACTGACAGAGCAGTACTTC
15	.	TRBV7-3	.	TRBJ2-2	CASSLSGQNTGELFF	TGTGCCAGCAGCTTATCTGGGCAAAACACCGGGGAGCTGTTTTTT
14	TRBD1	TRBV30	.	TRBJ2-7	CAWSGGTGLYEQYF	TGTGCCTGGAGTGGGGGGACAGGACTCTACGAGCAGTACTTC
13	TRBD2	TRBV6-6	.	TRBJ2-5	CASSTGTSGTQYF	TGTGCCAGCAGTACCGGGACTAGCGGGACCCAGTACTTC
15	TRBD1	TRBV2	.	TRBJ1-5	CASSYLGTGDQPQHF	TGTGCCAGCAGTTATCTTGGGACAGGAGATCAGCCCCAGCATTTT
14	.	TRBV7-8	.	TRBJ1-2	CASSHRQAPYGYTF	TGTGCCAGCAGCCACAGGCAGGCCCCCTATGGCTACACCTTC
20	TRBD2	TRBV18	.	TRBJ2-5	CASSPRRSQGLAGGGETQYF	TGTGCCAGCTCACCACGCCGGTCCCAGGGACTAGCGGGAGGAGGGGAGACCCAGTACTTC
15	.	TRBV5-6	.	TRBJ1-1	CASSLWGWGGTEAFF	TGTGCCAGCAGCTTGTGGGGTTGGGGGGGCACTGAAGCTTTCTTT
14	.	TRBV19	.	TRBJ2-7	CASSIAGISGEQYF	TGTGCCAGTAGTATTGCAGGGATCTCTGGAGAGCAGTACTTC
14	TRBD1	TRBV28	.	TRBJ1-5	CASSRRQGGQPQHF	TGTGCCAGCAGTCGAAGACAGGGTGGACAGCCCCAGCATTTT